The clone carrying this TCR beta chain was picked up a small number of times. This specimen comes from a study of blood T cell repertoires in COVID-19. Study as a whole: COVID-19 samples collected from the United States, Italy and Spain covered acute and convalescent phases.

Data came from immunoSEQ multiplex PCR; TCRdb stores just in-frame clones and leaves some out. The sample lists around 140,000 clones; around 90% were seen once. Germline V gene sequence: CDR1 MDHEN, CDR2 SYDVKM. V dropped 1 base and J dropped 1 base, with 13 bases sitting between them. The CDR3 sequence is 16 residues long. Sequencing input: peripheral blood. This clonotype was sampled from a woman in her sixties or seventies with acute or convalescent COVID-19. The chain combines TRBV28 with TRBJ2-5, with D perhaps matching TRBD1 (5 bases). CDR3 loop: CASSLSTRGVQETQYF. CDR3 in DNA: TGTGCCAGCAGTTTATCAACAAGGGGCGTCCAAGAGACCCAGTACTTC.